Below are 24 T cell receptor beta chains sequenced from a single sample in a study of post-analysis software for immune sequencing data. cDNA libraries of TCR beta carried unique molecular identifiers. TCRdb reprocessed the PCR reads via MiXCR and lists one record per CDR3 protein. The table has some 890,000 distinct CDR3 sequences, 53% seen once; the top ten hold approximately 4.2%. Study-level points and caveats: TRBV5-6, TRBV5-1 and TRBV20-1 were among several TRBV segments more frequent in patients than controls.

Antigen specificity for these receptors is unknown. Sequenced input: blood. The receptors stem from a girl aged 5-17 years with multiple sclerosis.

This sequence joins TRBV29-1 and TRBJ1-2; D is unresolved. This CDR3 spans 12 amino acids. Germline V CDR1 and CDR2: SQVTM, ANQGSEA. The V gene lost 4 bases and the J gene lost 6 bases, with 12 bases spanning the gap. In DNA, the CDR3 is TGCAGCGTTGTTGGAGGGTGGGATGGCTACACCTTC. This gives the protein CSVVGGWDGYTF.

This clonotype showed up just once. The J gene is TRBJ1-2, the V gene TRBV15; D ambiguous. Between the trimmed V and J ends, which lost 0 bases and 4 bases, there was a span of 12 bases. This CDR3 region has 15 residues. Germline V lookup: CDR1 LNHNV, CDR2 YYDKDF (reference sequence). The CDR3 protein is CATSREPQVSYGYTF. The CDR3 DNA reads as TGTGCCACCAGCAGAGAGCCGCAGGTTAGCTATGGCTACACCTTC.

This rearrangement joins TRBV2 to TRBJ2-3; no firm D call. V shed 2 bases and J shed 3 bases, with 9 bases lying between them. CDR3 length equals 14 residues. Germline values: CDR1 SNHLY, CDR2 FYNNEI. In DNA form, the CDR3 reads TGTGCCAGCAGTGAACTAGTGTTGACAGATACGCAGTATTTT. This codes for CASSELVLTDTQYF.

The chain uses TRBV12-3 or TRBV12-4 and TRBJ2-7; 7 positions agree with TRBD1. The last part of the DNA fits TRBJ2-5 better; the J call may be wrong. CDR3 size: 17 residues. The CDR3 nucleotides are TGTGCCAGCAGTTTATCCGGGACAGCCAGGGCCAAAGAGACCCAGTACTTC. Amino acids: CASSLSGTARAKETQYF.

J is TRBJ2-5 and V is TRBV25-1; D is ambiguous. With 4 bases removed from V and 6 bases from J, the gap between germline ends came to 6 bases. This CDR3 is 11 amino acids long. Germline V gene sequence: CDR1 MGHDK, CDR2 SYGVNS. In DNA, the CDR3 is TGTGCCAGCAGTGGATCTCAGACCCAGTACTTC. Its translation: CASSGSQTQYF.

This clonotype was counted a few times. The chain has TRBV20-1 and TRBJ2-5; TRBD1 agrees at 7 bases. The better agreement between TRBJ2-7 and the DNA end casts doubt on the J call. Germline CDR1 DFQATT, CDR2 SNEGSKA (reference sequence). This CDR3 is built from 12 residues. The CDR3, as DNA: TGCAGTGCCTCAGGGGACAGACGCGAGCAGTACTTC. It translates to CSASGDRREQYF.

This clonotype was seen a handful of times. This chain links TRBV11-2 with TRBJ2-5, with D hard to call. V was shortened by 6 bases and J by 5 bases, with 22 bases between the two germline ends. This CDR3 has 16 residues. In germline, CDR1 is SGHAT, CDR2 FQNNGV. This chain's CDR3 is CASRALRAVSRETQYF. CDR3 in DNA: TGTGCCAGCAGGGCACTAAGGGCAGTCAGCCGGGAGACCCAGTACTTC.

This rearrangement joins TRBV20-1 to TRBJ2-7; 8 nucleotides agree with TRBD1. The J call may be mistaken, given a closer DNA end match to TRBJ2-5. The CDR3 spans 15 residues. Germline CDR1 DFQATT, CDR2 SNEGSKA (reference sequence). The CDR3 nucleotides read TGCAGTGCTACTAATAACAGGGGGACTCGGAAGACCCAGTACTTC. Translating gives CSATNNRGTRKTQYF.

CDR3 in amino acids: CAISDWTGGSSGANVLTF. The DNA of the CDR3 is TGTGCCATCAGTGACTGGACAGGGGGCTCCTCTGGGGCCAACGTCCTGACTTTC. This rearrangement joins TRBV10-3 to TRBJ2-6; 11 positions match TRBD1. V lost 3 bases to trimming and J lost 0 bases; unmatched junction nucleotides: 4. This CDR3 comprises 18 residues. The germline V gene encodes CDR1 ENHRY and CDR2 SYGVKD.

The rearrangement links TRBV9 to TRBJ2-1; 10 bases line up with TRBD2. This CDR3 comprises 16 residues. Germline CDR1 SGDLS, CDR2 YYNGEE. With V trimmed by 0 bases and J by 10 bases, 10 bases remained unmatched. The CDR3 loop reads CASSVASAGGPWEQFF. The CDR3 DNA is TGTGCCAGCAGCGTAGCTTCAGCGGGAGGGCCGTGGGAGCAGTTCTTC.

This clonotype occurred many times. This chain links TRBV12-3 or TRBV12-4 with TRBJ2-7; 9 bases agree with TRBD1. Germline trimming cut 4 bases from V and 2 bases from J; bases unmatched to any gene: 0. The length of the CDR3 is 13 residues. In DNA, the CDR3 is TGTGCCAGCAGTTGGGACAGGGCCTACGAGCAGTACTTC. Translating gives CASSWDRAYEQYF.

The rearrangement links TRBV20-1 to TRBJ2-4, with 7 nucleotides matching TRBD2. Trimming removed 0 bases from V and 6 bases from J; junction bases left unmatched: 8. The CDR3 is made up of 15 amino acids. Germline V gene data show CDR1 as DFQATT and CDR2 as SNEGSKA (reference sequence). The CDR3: CSARDPGLGINIQYF. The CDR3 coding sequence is TGCAGTGCTAGAGATCCTGGACTAGGGATAAACATTCAGTACTTC.

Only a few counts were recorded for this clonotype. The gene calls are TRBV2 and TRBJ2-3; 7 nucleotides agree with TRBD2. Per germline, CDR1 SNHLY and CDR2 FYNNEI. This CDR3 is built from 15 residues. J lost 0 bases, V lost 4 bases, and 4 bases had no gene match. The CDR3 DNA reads TGTGCCAGCAGTGGGAGCGGGGCGAGCACAGATACGCAGTATTTT. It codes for CASSGSGASTDTQYF.

The CDR3 is CASSLDLGAPTDTQYF. Written as DNA, the CDR3 is TGTGCCAGCAGCTTGGACCTGGGGGCACCCACAGATACGCAGTATTTT. The chain employs TRBV27 and TRBJ2-3, with D possibly matching TRBD1 (6 bases). V was clipped by 6 bases and J by 2 bases, with 18 bases between them. This CDR3 region has 16 residues. Germline V lookup: CDR1 MNHEY, CDR2 SMNVEV (reference sequence).

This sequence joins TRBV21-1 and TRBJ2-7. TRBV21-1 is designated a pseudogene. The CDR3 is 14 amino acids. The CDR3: CASNIRTSVYEQYF. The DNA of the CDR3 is TGTGCCAGCAACATCCGGACGAGCGTCTACGAGCAGTACTTC.

This CDR3 is CSATRGGARDQPQHF. CDR3 bases: TGCAGTGCTACCCGCGGGGGGGCTAGAGATCAGCCCCAGCATTTT. The rearrangement links TRBV20-1 to TRBJ1-5; tentatively, D is TRBD1 (6 bases). V lost 4 bases and J lost 5, with 18 bases in between. The CDR3 runs 15 residues. CDR1 is DFQATT, CDR2 SNEGSKA, per germline (reference sequence).

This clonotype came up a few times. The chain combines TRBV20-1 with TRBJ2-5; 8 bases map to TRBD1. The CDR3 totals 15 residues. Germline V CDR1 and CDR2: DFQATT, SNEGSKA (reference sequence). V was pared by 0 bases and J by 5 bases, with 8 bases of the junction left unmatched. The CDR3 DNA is TGCAGTGCTAGAGATGGTCGGACAGGGAGGGAGACCCAGTACTTC. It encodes CSARDGRTGRETQYF.

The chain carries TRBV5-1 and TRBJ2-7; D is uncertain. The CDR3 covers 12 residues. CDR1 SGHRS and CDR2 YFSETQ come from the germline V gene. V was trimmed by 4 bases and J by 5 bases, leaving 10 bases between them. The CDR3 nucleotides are TGCGCCAGCAGCGCTTCTCTCCACGAGCAGTACTTC. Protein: CASSASLHEQYF.

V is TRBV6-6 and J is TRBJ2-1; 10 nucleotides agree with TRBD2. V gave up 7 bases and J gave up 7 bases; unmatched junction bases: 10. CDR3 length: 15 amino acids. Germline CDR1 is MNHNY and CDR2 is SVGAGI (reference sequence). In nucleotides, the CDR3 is TGTGCCAGCAACCTAGGGAGCGGGAGGGGGAATGAGCAGTTCTTC. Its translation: CASNLGSGRGNEQFF.

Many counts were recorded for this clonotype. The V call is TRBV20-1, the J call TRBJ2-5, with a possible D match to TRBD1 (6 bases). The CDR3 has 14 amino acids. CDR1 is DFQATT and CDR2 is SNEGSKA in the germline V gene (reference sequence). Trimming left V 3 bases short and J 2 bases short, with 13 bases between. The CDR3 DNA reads TGCAGTGCTAGCGTAACGACAGGACAAGAGACCCAGTACTTC. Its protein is CSASVTTGQETQYF.

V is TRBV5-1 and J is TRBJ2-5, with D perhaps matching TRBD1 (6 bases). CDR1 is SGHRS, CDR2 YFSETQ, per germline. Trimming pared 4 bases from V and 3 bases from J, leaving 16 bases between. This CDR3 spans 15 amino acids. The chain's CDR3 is CASSPTPGTKETQYF. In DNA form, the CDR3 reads TGCGCCAGCAGCCCGACTCCCGGGACAAAAGAGACCCAGTACTTC.

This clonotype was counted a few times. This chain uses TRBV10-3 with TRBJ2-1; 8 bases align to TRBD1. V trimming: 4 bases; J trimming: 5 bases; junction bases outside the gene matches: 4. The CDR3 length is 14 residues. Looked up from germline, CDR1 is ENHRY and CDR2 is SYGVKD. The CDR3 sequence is CAISGGTGDNEQFF. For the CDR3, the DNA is TGTGCCATCAGTGGCGGGACAGGAGACAATGAGCAGTTCTTC.

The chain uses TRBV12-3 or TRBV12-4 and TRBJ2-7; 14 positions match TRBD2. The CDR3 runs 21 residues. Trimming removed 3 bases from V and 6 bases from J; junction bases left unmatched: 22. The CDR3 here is CASSFSRGGLAGVYLYSEQYF. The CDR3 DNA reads TGTGCCAGCAGTTTCAGTAGAGGGGGACTAGCGGGAGTTTACCTATATTCCGAGCAGTACTTC.

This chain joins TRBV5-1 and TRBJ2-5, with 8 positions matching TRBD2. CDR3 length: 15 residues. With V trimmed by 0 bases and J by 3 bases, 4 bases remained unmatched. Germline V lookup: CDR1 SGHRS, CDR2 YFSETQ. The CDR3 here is CASSLGGLEEETQYF. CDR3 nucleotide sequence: TGCGCCAGCAGCTTGGGGGGACTAGAGGAAGAGACCCAGTACTTC.